This T cell receptor beta chain was found in a study of CD8+ T cells in alopecia areata. Germline CDR1 LNHDA, CDR2 SQIVND (reference sequence). This CDR3 comprises 15 residues. Of note for this clone: Sequence at one end of the junction differs from germline and may be a read error.

Extraction of RNA preceded its reverse transcription into cDNA, which served as the sequencing template. Method: immunoSEQ multiplex PCR; TCRdb's copy keeps in-frame clones and lacks some. This sample carries about 290,000 clones, more than 45% of them seen once, and the ten largest clones take under 2%. The treatment is: oral pan-JAK inhibitor, 5-10 mg twice daily. V and J are TRBV19 and TRBJ1-4, with 8 bases aligning to TRBD1. The sequences come from CD4+ T cells sorted from blood, collected at week 24, from a patient treated with tofacitinib. The TCR sequence derives from a human donor with alopecia areata. The CDR3 nucleotides read TGTGCCAGCAGTACCGGACAGGGAGGGGGTGAAAAACTGTTTTTT. Translating gives CASSTGQGGGEKLFF.